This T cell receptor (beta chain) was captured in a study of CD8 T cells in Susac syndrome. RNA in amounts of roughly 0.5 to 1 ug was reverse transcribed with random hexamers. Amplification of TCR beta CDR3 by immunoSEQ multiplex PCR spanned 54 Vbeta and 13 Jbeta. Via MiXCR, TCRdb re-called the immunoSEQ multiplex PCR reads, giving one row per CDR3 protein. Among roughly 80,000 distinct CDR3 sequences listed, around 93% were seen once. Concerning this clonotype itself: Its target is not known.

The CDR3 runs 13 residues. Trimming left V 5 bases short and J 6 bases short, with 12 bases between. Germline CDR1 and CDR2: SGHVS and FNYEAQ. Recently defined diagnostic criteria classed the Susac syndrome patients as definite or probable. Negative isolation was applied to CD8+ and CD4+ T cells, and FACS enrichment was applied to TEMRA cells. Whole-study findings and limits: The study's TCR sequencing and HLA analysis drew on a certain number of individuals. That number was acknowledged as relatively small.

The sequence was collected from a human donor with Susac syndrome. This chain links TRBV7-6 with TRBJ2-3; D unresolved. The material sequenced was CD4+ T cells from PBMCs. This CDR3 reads CASSPQKLDTQYF. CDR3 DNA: TGTGCCAGCAGCCCACAAAAGCTGGATACGCAGTATTTT.